This is a list of T cell receptor beta chains from one sample in a study of T-cell memory formation after mild COVID-19. A single record per CDR3 protein comes from TCRdb applying MiXCR to the 5' RACE reads. The sample lists 550,000 to 700,000 distinct CDR3 sequences, about 20% seen once, with about 11% in the top ten. The sample consisted of PBMCs or a T cell subset sorted from them (not recorded which). These TCRs come from an adult woman who had mild COVID-19 (a few samples of this study predate the infection). Cell type and time point are not known. The CDR3 runs from the conserved cysteine through the conserved F or W.

length | V | CDR3
16 | TRBV5-1 | CASSSGGTGAGNTIYF
12 | TRBV29-1 | CSVEPGFGGYTF
13 | TRBV3-1 | CASSQGRTYEQYF
14 | TRBV6-5 | CASSYSFRYNEQFF
13 | TRBV24-1 | CATSDGHTYEQYF
16 | TRBV5-6 | CASSFNLRLTTDTQYF
15 | TRBV27 | CASSPLVVGNQPQHF
15 | TRBV5-1 | CASTLLWGSYTEAFF
16 | TRBV5-1 | CASSSPPGVGSYEQYF
19 | TRBV7-9 | CASSLAPLAGPEYGNIQYF
16 | TRBV5-4 | CASSDYAGGRLDEQFF
12 | TRBV5-1 | CASSLGQEKAFF
14 | TRBV9 | CASSAGTGEYEQYF
14 | TRBV15 | CATSSGQTNTEAFF
16 | TRBV6-1 | CASSLPEGLVGDEQFF
15 | TRBV15 | CATSRVGPGGAEAFF
17 | TRBV4-2 | CASSGRVPRSSTDTQYF
19 | TRBV7-2 | CASSLGYLAGGADTGELFF
14 | TRBV29-1 | CSVSSGKLTYEQYF
14 | TRBV20-1 | CSARILGDQETQYF
11 | TRBV12-3/TRBV12-4 | CASSLGQRLHF
13 | TRBV24-1 | CATRTGNNNEQFF